Below, 29 T cell receptor beta chains from the same sample are listed, as sequenced in a study of regulatory T cells in long-lasting Graves disease. Regarding time point: newly diagnosed GD, antithyroid drugs for less than 3 months. RNA isolated from PBMCs was used to make the TCR library. CDR3 regions were amplified by Arm-PCR using iRepertoire HTBI primers to build TCR beta libraries. TCRdb called the multiplex PCR reads again in MiXCR, with one record for every CDR3 protein. The sample shows 500,000 or so distinct CDR3 sequences, 15% to 20% of them seen only once. This same sample was also taken into another study, of T cells in Graves' hyperthyroidism and ophthalmopathy.

The sequences come from peripheral blood mononuclear cells (PBMCs), collected at new diagnosis, from a patient treated with antithyroid drugs. These receptors originate from a woman aged 35-60 years with Graves disease.

The chain uses TRBV20-1 and TRBJ1-2, with 8 bases aligning to TRBD1. The germline gives CDR1 DFQATT, CDR2 SNEGSKA (reference sequence). Trimming removed 6 bases from V and 8 bases from J; junction bases left unmatched: 5. There are 11 residues in the CDR3. The CDR3 loop reads CSAVTGGGYTF. CDR3 sequence (DNA): TGCAGTGCCGTCACAGGGGGAGGCTACACCTTC.

This clonotype occurred many times. CDR3 coding DNA: TGCAGTGCTAGAGACCCAGGGCTTGCCTACGAGCAGTACTTC. Amino acids: CSARDPGLAYEQYF. The V call is TRBV20-1, the J call TRBJ2-7, with D perhaps TRBD1 (5 bases). The V end lost 0 bases, the J end lost 2 bases, and 11 bases lay between the germline ends. Germline V gene sequence: CDR1 DFQATT, CDR2 SNEGSKA (reference sequence). CDR3 length equals 14 residues.

The chain couples TRBV25-1 to TRBJ2-6; unclear D gene. The CDR3 sequence is 15 residues long. Germline loops: CDR1 MGHDK, CDR2 SYGVNS. V lost 6 bases and J 2 bases, leaving 11 bases between the germline ends. The DNA for the CDR3 is TGTGCCAGCAGCCACCAAGCTGCTGGGGCCAACGTCCTGACTTTC. It translates to CASSHQAAGANVLTF. The full variable domain, with the rest looked up from reference TRBV25-1 and TRBJ2-6, is EADIYQTPRYLVIGTGKKITLECSQTMGHDKMYWYQQDPGMELHLIHYSYGVNSTEKGDLSSESTVSRIRTEHFPLTLESARPSHTSQYLCASSHQAAGANVLTFGAGSRLTVL.

This clonotype has only a few counts. Here the CDR3 DNA reads TGTGCCAGCAGTGAACTGCGGGGCCCTTCTTCACCCCTCCACTTT. Protein: CASSELRGPSSPLHF. The rearrangement links TRBV6-1 to TRBJ1-6, with TRBD1 as a possible D gene (5 bases). Germline CDR1 is MNHNS and CDR2 is SASEGT. There are 15 residues in the CDR3. Trimming left V 2 bases short and J 9 bases short, with 14 bases between.

In this sample, this clonotype turned up a few times. The chain uses TRBV7-2 and TRBJ1-3; tentative D call: TRBD1 (5 bases). The germline V gene has CDR1 SGHTA and CDR2 FQGNSA. The germline V and J ends were trimmed by 3 bases and 0 bases, with 9 bases remaining between them. The CDR3 extends over 15 amino acids. The CDR3 protein is CASSLQDTSGNTIYF. CDR3 in DNA: TGTGCCAGCAGCTTGCAGGACACCTCTGGAAACACCATATATTTT.

The chain carries TRBV7-8 and TRBJ2-7, with D tentatively TRBD1 or TRBD2 (5 bases each). CDR1 is SGHVS and CDR2 is FQNEAQ in the germline V gene. The CDR3 runs 14 residues. V dropped 5 bases and J dropped 2 bases, with 13 bases sitting between them. The CDR3 loop is CASSPRLGAYEQYF. The CDR3 coding sequence is TGTGCCAGCAGCCCGAGGTTGGGGGCCTACGAGCAGTACTTC.

The chain couples TRBV7-6 to TRBJ2-7; 12 bases match TRBD2. The V segment lost 5 bases and the J segment 2 bases; nucleotides outside the gene matches: 13. The CDR3 contains 18 residues. Germline-derived CDR1 and CDR2 are SGHVS and FNYEAQ. CDR3 loop: CASSHTSGGRLGAYEQYF. The CDR3 nucleotides read TGTGCCAGCAGCCATACTAGCGGGGGGCGGTTAGGGGCCTACGAGCAGTACTTC.

This clonotype was detected ten times or more. The genes are TRBV20-1 and TRBJ2-3, with TRBD2 identical over 9 bases. CDR3 size: 17 residues. Unmatched junction bases numbered 8, after V lost 0 bases and J lost 1 base. In germline, CDR1 is DFQATT, CDR2 SNEGSKA (reference sequence). CDR3 sequence (DNA): TGCAGTGCTAGAGATTTGATGCCTAGCGGGGGCACAGATACGCAGTATTTT. Protein: CSARDLMPSGGTDTQYF.

This clonotype has a handful of counts. V gene TRBV29-1 combines with J gene TRBJ2-3, with D hard to call. V was cut by 4 bases and J by 1 base, with 15 bases left in between. The CDR3 is 15 amino acids. Germline values: CDR1 SQVTM, CDR2 ANQGSEA. The CDR3 protein is CSVAWTAPRTDTQYF. As DNA, the CDR3 is TGCAGCGTTGCCTGGACGGCCCCGCGCACAGATACGCAGTATTTT.

This clonotype has a count of ten or more. The chain uses TRBV12-3 or TRBV12-4 and TRBJ1-2; TRBD1 matches 7 bases. This CDR3 comprises 15 residues. V lost 6 bases, J lost 7 bases, and 14 bases stayed unmatched. CDR3 bases: TGTGCCAGCAGCCCTTGGACACAGGGGAGCGGTGGCTACACCTTC. Its translation is CASSPWTQGSGGYTF.

There are many counts of this clonotype. The CDR3 loop reads CASSRAKETQYF. The DNA of the CDR3 is TGTGCCAGCAGTAGAGCTAAAGAGACCCAGTACTTC. The chain is built from TRBV3-1 and TRBJ2-5, with D uncertain. V shed 6 bases and J shed 3 bases, with 8 bases lying between them. This CDR3 region has 12 residues. In germline, CDR1 is LGHDT, CDR2 YNNKEL (reference sequence).

The rearrangement links TRBV6-1 to TRBJ2-2; 7 bases agree with TRBD1. The germline CDR1 and CDR2 sequences are MNHNS and SASEGT. V was pared by 6 bases and J by 6 bases, with 10 bases of the junction left unmatched. The CDR3 totals 15 residues. This chain's CDR3 is CASRAKGALAGELFF. In nucleotides, the CDR3 is TGTGCCAGCAGGGCAAAGGGGGCTTTGGCCGGGGAGCTGTTTTTT.

This clonotype has a count of ten or more. This chain links TRBV11-1 with TRBJ1-2, with no clear D. This CDR3 contains 12 residues. The germline gives CDR1 SGHAT, CDR2 FQDESV (reference sequence). V was trimmed by 5 bases and J by 13 bases, leaving 17 bases between them. The CDR3 nucleotides read TGTGCCAGCAGCACAGACCGTTCGGCTGGCACCTTC. This encodes CASSTDRSAGTF.

Comments on this clonotype: Just one base apart from a much larger clone, this may be a read error. The chain employs TRBV5-6 and TRBJ2-5; D not certain. This CDR3 is 14 amino acids long. Germline CDR1 and CDR2: SGHDT and YYEEEE. V was clipped by 4 bases and J by 11 bases, with 21 bases between them. CDR3 sequence reads: CASSANTPYNEQYF. The CDR3 DNA is TGTGCCAGCAGCGCCAACACTCCCTACAATGAGCAGTACTTC.

The rearrangement uses TRBV19 and TRBJ1-1; no clear D gene. Trimming took 0 bases from V and 1 from J, leaving 12 bases between them. The V gene's germline CDR1 is LNHDA and CDR2 SQIVND (reference sequence). The CDR3 length is 16 residues. For the CDR3, the DNA is TGTGCCAGTAGTATAGACGTTGGGGTTTGGAACACTGAAGCTTTCTTT. It encodes CASSIDVGVWNTEAFF.

The V gene is TRBV9, the J gene TRBJ1-3; no firm D call. V was cut by 4 bases and J by 0 bases, with 8 bases left in between. The CDR3 length is 14 residues. Germline V gives CDR1 SGDLS, CDR2 YYNGEE. CDR3 sequence reads: CASSQGSSGNTIYF. CDR3 DNA sequence: TGTGCCAGCAGCCAAGGCAGCTCTGGAAACACCATATATTTT.

This clonotype was recorded a few times. This chain joins TRBV28 and TRBJ1-1, with D unresolved. V lost 7 bases to trimming and J lost 5 bases, with 17 bases between them. From germline, CDR1 is MDHEN and CDR2 SYDVKM. The CDR3 has 14 residues. The CDR3 bases are TGTGCCAGCAAAGACACCCCGAGAGGGACTGAAGCTTTCTTT. This gives the protein CASKDTPRGTEAFF.

This clonotype was picked up many times. The chain couples TRBV2 to TRBJ1-2, with D possibly matching TRBD1 (6 bases). Trimming took off 11 bases at V and 5 bases at J, with 15 bases between the two ends. There are 12 residues in the CDR3. Germline V CDR1 and CDR2: SNHLY, FYNNEI. The CDR3 DNA sequence: TGTGCCCGCTCCCAGGGGACGTATGGCTACACCTTC. It encodes CARSQGTYGYTF.

This clonotype was recorded many times. The rearrangement joins TRBV28 to TRBJ2-1, with D maybe TRBD2 (6 bases). With 8 bases removed from V and 5 bases from J, the gap between germline ends came to 19 bases. Germline V gene data show CDR1 as MDHEN and CDR2 as SYDVKM. The CDR3 totals 15 residues. CDR3 amino acids: CASPPGDVSNNEQFF. The CDR3 coding sequence is TGTGCCAGCCCCCCGGGAGACGTTTCGAACAATGAGCAGTTCTTC.

The J gene is TRBJ2-4, the V gene TRBV5-8, with 9 positions matching TRBD2. CDR1 is SGHTS, CDR2 YDEGEE, per germline. This CDR3 has 15 amino acids. With 2 bases clipped from V and 7 bases from J, the junction kept 7 bases outside the gene matches. This CDR3 reads CASSLGGGVGNIQYF. CDR3 nucleotides: TGTGCCAGCAGCTTAGGCGGGGGGGTCGGGAACATTCAGTACTTC.

This clonotype was seen repeatedly, ten times or more. The chain is built from TRBV6-9 and TRBJ2-7, with D maybe TRBD2 (5 bases). Germline V gives CDR1 MNHGY, CDR2 SVAAGI. Trimming removed 0 bases at V and 7 bases at J, with 16 bases between. CDR3 length: 15 amino acids. The CDR3 loop reads CASSYSPYGRGEQYF. The CDR3 DNA follows: TGTGCCAGCAGTTATTCCCCTTATGGACGGGGAGAGCAGTACTTC.

The chain is built from TRBV5-1 and TRBJ2-7; 10 positions match TRBD2. The CDR3 length is 19 residues. V was clipped by 3 bases and J by 5 bases; unmatched bases: 20. Germline lookup yields CDR1 SGHRS and CDR2 YFSETQ. The CDR3 nucleotides are TGCGCCAGCAGCTCCCCTAAGACGGCCGCGGGACTAGCGAAGCACGAGCAGTACTTC. It codes for CASSSPKTAAGLAKHEQYF.

V gene TRBV15 combines with J gene TRBJ2-1; D is ambiguous. V lost 1 base to trimming and J lost 4 bases, with 8 bases between them. The CDR3 covers 14 residues. Germline CDR1 reads LNHNV; CDR2 reads YYDKDF (reference sequence). Here the CDR3 DNA reads TGTGCCACCAGCAGAGTCGGGCAGTACAATGAGCAGTTCTTC. This codes for CATSRVGQYNEQFF.

This clonotype appeared many times. The chain carries TRBV11-2 and TRBJ1-1, with 7 bases fitting TRBD1. With V trimmed by 1 base and J by 6 bases, 5 bases remained unmatched. Per the germline V gene, CDR1 is SGHAT and CDR2 is FQNNGV. The CDR3 runs 14 residues. The DNA for the CDR3 is TGTGCCAGCAGCTTAGTCCGACAGGGCGCTGAAGCTTTCTTT. It codes for CASSLVRQGAEAFF.

This clonotype showed up many times. The V call is TRBV11-2, the J call TRBJ1-3; D call uncertain. Trimming pared 2 bases from V and 1 base from J, leaving 9 bases between. The CDR3 totals 15 residues. Germline V gene data show CDR1 as SGHAT and CDR2 as FQNNGV. The CDR3 loop is CASSLSVLSGNTIYF. The CDR3, as DNA: TGTGCCAGCAGCTTATCAGTGTTGTCTGGAAACACCATATATTTT.

This clonotype was detected ten times or more. This chain uses TRBV2 with TRBJ1-3, with no clear D. V was shortened by 8 bases and J by 0 bases, with 20 bases between the two germline ends. The germline V gene has CDR1 SNHLY and CDR2 FYNNEI. The CDR3 length is 17 residues. In nucleotides, the CDR3 is TGTGCCAGCTCTCCCGCGGCAGGTCGCACCTCTGGAAACACCATATATTTT. This gives the protein CASSPAAGRTSGNTIYF.

This clonotype was counted at least ten times. This chain uses TRBV28 with TRBJ2-7; the D gene is possibly TRBD2 (5 bases). Germline V CDR1 and CDR2: MDHEN, SYDVKM. V was cut by 4 bases and J by 2 bases, with 21 bases left in between. The CDR3 consists of 17 residues. The CDR3 region has the DNA TGTGCCAGCAGTTCCCCTCTAGCTAAACATTTAACCTACGAGCAGTACTTC. Its protein product is CASSSPLAKHLTYEQYF.

This clonotype was counted ten times or more. Here the CDR3 reads CASSPPPGTNQETQYF. The CDR3 DNA sequence: TGTGCCAGCAGCCCCCCTCCCGGGACTAACCAAGAGACCCAGTACTTC. V gene TRBV7-8 combines with J gene TRBJ2-5; 7 nucleotides agree with TRBD2. The CDR3 loop spans 16 amino acids. The V segment lost 5 bases and the J segment 0 bases; nucleotides outside the gene matches: 9. Germline V gene lookup returns CDR1 SGHVS and CDR2 FQNEAQ.

This clonotype appeared many times. CDR3 in amino acids: CACRGESSYNEQFF. The CDR3 region has the DNA TGTGCCTGTCGAGGGGAGAGCTCCTACAATGAGCAGTTCTTC. The chain carries TRBV30 and TRBJ2-1; either TRBD1 or TRBD2 may fit D (5 bases each). Germline loops: CDR1 GTSNPN, CDR2 SVGIG (reference sequence). V was shortened by 6 bases and J by 0 bases, with 12 bases between the two germline ends. This CDR3 is built from 14 residues.